These T cell receptor beta chains were read from a single sample in a study of OX40 agonist ivuxolimab in advanced cancers. This table comes from immunoSEQ multiplex PCR, and its TCRdb copy is limited to in-frame clones, with some not included. The data hold about 79,000 clones, with around 92% observed a single time. The source was CD4+ or CD8+ T cells sorted from blood, collected in a trial of the OX40 agonist ivuxolimab. Every receptor here comes from an adult with an advanced solid tumor such as melanoma, head and neck, liver or kidney cancer. Each CDR3 is given with its conserved first and last residue. A D gene is named only where the DNA matches it firmly. Part of the rows lack a size; the others show once, few, many or a class for expanded clones.

D: -
size: -
V: TRBV28
J: TRBJ1-2
DNA: TGTGCCAGCAGCCGACTAACAGGGCTTGGCTACACCTTC
CDR3: CASSRLTGLGYTF

D: -
size: -
V: TRBV19
J: TRBJ1-3
DNA: TGTGCCAGTAGAGACCACAGGGCCAACGAGGGAAACACCATATATTTT
CDR3: CASRDHRANEGNTIYF

D: -
size: -
V: TRBV11-2
J: TRBJ1-3
DNA: TGTGCCAGCAGCCCGGGAGACTCTGGAAACACCATATATTTT
CDR3: CASSPGDSGNTIYF

D: TRBD1
size: -
V: TRBV4-2
J: TRBJ2-7
DNA: TGTGCCAGCAGCCAAGATAGACAGGGGTCGGCCCGCTACGAGCAGTACTTC
CDR3: CASSQDRQGSARYEQYF

D: -
size: once
V: TRBV21-1
J: TRBJ1-4
DNA: TGTGCCAGCAGGAAGGGGGCGGCATGCCTGTTTTTT
CDR3: CASRKGAACLFF

D: -
size: -
V: TRBV7-2
J: TRBJ1-2
DNA: TGTGCCAGCAGCATGAATCTAGGACAGGGCTACACCTTC
CDR3: CASSMNLGQGYTF

D: TRBD2
size: -
V: TRBV27
J: TRBJ2-7
DNA: TGTGCCAGCAGTTCGGTAGCGGGAGTCCTTTCCTACGAGCAGTACTTC
CDR3: CASSSVAGVLSYEQYF

D: TRBD2
size: -
V: TRBV9
J: TRBJ2-7
DNA: TGTGCCAGCAGCGTAGTTCCTAGCGGGAGTCAGTACGAGCAGTACTTC
CDR3: CASSVVPSGSQYEQYF

D: -
size: -
V: TRBV5-4
J: TRBJ2-1
DNA: TGTGCCAGCAGCTTGGCCAGGGGTGAGCAGTTCTTC
CDR3: CASSLARGEQFF

D: -
size: once
V: TRBV5-4
J: TRBJ2-1
DNA: TGTGCCAGCAGCTTGGACAGAGCAAACTCCTACAATGAGCAGTTCTTC
CDR3: CASSLDRANSYNEQFF

D: TRBD2
size: -
V: TRBV7-2
J: TRBJ2-3
DNA: TGTGCCAGCAGCTACGCGGGAGCGGATACGCAGTATTTT
CDR3: CASSYAGADTQYF

D: TRBD1
size: once
V: TRBV7-2
J: TRBJ2-7
DNA: TGTGCCAGCAGCTTAGCGCCGGGACAGGGCTACGAGCAGTACTTC
CDR3: CASSLAPGQGYEQYF

D: TRBD1
size: -
V: TRBV7-8
J: TRBJ1-1
DNA: TGTGCCAGCAGCTGGGACAGGGTGAACACTGAAGCTTTCTTT
CDR3: CASSWDRVNTEAFF

D: -
size: -
V: TRBV27
J: TRBJ2-2
DNA: TGTGCCAGCAGTTTAATCGGTCTGGGCACCGGGGAGCTGTTTTTT
CDR3: CASSLIGLGTGELFF

D: TRBD1
size: -
V: TRBV6-1
J: TRBJ2-3
DNA: TGTGCCAGCAGCCGGGACAGGGGCACAGATACGCAGTATTTT
CDR3: CASSRDRGTDTQYF

D: -
size: once
V: TRBV11-2
J: TRBJ1-3
DNA: TGTGCCAGCAGCTTAGTCGGGGGACTGTTGAACACCATATATTTT
CDR3: CASSLVGGLLNTIYF

D: -
size: -
V: TRBV11-2
J: TRBJ2-2
DNA: TGTGCCAGCAGCGGAACGAACACCGGGGAGCTGTTTTTT
CDR3: CASSGTNTGELFF

D: -
size: -
V: TRBV6-5
J: TRBJ2-2
DNA: TGTGCCAGCAGACTATACAGGAACACCGGGGAGCTGTTTTTT
CDR3: CASRLYRNTGELFF

D: TRBD2
size: -
V: TRBV18
J: TRBJ2-2
DNA: TGTGCCAGCCTTTGGGCCAGCGGGAGCCCCACCGGGGAGCTGTTTTTT
CDR3: CASLWASGSPTGELFF

D: -
size: -
V: TRBV6-5
J: TRBJ2-1
DNA: TGTGCCAGCAGTTACTCTGATAAGTGGAATGAGCAGTTCTTC
CDR3: CASSYSDKWNEQFF

D: TRBD2
size: -
V: TRBV5-6
J: TRBJ2-1
DNA: TGTGCCAGCAGCTGGGTGACTAGCGGGAGTTCGCAGTTCTTC
CDR3: CASSWVTSGSSQFF

D: -
size: -
V: TRBV7-6
J: TRBJ1-3
DNA: TGTGCCAGCAGCTTCGAAAGGGGAAACACCATATATTTT
CDR3: CASSFERGNTIYF

D: TRBD2
size: -
V: TRBV5-4
J: TRBJ2-7
DNA: TGTGCCAGCAGCCCCGGACTAGCCTACGAGCAGTACTTC
CDR3: CASSPGLAYEQYF

D: -
size: -
V: TRBV11-3
J: TRBJ1-3
DNA: TGTGCCAGCAGCTTAGAGGTCTTGATCGGAAATACTGGAAACACCATATATTTT
CDR3: CASSLEVLIGNTGNTIYF

D: -
size: -
V: TRBV29-1
J: TRBJ1-1
DNA: TGCAGCGTTGACCCCCGAGGAGGGACTGAAGCTTTCTTT
CDR3: CSVDPRGGTEAFF

D: -
size: -
V: TRBV9
J: TRBJ1-4
DNA: TGTGCCAGCAGCACAGAGGGATTTCTGGGTGAAAAACTGTTTTTT
CDR3: CASSTEGFLGEKLFF

D: TRBD2
size: -
V: TRBV13
J: TRBJ2-3
DNA: TGTGCCAGCAGCTTCGGGACTAGCGGGAGGCGAGTCGGAGATACGCAGTATTTT
CDR3: CASSFGTSGRRVGDTQYF

D: -
size: -
V: TRBV27
J: TRBJ2-2
DNA: TGTGCCAGCAGTCCACACGGGCCTACCGGGGAGCTGTTTTTT
CDR3: CASSPHGPTGELFF

D: TRBD1
size: once
V: TRBV30
J: TRBJ1-2
DNA: TGTGCCTGGAGCGGCTTGACAGGGGGCGTCTATGGCTACACCTTC
CDR3: CAWSGLTGGVYGYTF

D: -
size: -
V: TRBV7-4
J: TRBJ1-5
DNA: TGTGCCAGCAGCACCTGGGACGACTTATACGGTCCTAGCAATCAGCCCCAGCATTTT
CDR3: CASSTWDDLYGPSNQPQHF

D: -
size: -
V: TRBV14
J: TRBJ2-7
DNA: TGTGCCAGTAGCCAAACCTACGAGCAGTACTTC
CDR3: CASSQTYEQYF

D: -
size: -
V: TRBV7-4
J: TRBJ1-5
DNA: TGTGCCAGCGAATCAGCGAAAAATCAGCCCCAGCATTTT
CDR3: CASESAKNQPQHF